The clone carrying this TCR beta chain has at least ten counts. Germline loops: CDR1 SGHDT, CDR2 YYEEEE. Trimming removed 2 bases from V and 4 bases from J, with 7 bases in between. This CDR3 contains 12 residues. The sample belongs to a study of CD8+CD57+ T cells in acquired aplastic anemia. Template material for TCR beta VDJ and CDR3 profiling consisted of genomic DNA. TCRdb analysed the reads with MiXCR anew, one entry per CDR3 protein. This sample yields around 180,000 distinct CDR3 sequences, of which roughly 64% are seen a single time; more than 45% belongs to the top ten. What was sequenced was sorted CD4+, CD8+, or CD8+CD57+ T cells (not recorded which) from PBMCs. The TCR sequence derives from a human donor with severe aplastic anemia or a healthy control (not recorded which). This sequence joins TRBV5-6 and TRBJ2-7, with D unclear. Here the CDR3 reads CASSFWSYEQYF. CDR3 bases: TGTGCCAGCAGCTTCTGGAGTTACGAGCAGTACTTC.